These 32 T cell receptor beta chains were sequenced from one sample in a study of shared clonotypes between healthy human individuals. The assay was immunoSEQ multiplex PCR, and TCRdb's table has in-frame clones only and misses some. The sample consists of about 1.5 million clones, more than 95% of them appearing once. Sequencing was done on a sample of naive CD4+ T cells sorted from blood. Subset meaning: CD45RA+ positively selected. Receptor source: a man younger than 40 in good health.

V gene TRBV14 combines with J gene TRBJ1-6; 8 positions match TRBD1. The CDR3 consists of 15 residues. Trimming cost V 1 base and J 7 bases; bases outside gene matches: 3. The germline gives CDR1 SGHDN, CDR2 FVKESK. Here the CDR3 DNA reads TGTGCCAGCAGCCAAGTTACAGGGGGAAATTCACCCCTCCACTTT. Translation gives CASSQVTGGNSPLHF. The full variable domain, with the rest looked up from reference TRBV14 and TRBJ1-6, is EAGVTQFPSHSVIEKGQTVTLRCDPISGHDNLYWYRRVMGKEIKFLLHFVKESKQDESGMPNNRFLAERTGGTYSTLKVQPAELEDSGVYFCASSQVTGGNSPLHFGNGTRLTVT.

The CDR3 DNA reads as TGTGCCAGCAGTATGCAGGGTGGGGTTTACAATGAGCAGTTCTTC. Residues: CASSMQGGVYNEQFF. This sequence joins TRBV6-5 and TRBJ2-1, with TRBD1 as a possible D gene (5 bases). The CDR3 is 15 amino acids. Germline values: CDR1 MNHEY, CDR2 SVGAGI. V dropped 5 bases and J dropped 4 bases, with 15 bases sitting between them.

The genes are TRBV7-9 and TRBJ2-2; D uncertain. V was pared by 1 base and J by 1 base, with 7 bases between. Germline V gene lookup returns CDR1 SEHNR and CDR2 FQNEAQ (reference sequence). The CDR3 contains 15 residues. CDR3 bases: TGTGCCAGCAGCTTAGTGCGACAGAACACCGGGGAGCTGTTTTTT. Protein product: CASSLVRQNTGELFF.

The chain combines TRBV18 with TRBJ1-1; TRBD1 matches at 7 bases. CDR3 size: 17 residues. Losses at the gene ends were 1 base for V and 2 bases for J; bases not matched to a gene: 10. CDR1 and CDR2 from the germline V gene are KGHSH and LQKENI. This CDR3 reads CASSPQSTGRGNTEAFF. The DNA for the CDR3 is TGTGCCAGCTCACCACAGTCGACAGGGCGAGGAAACACTGAAGCTTTCTTT.

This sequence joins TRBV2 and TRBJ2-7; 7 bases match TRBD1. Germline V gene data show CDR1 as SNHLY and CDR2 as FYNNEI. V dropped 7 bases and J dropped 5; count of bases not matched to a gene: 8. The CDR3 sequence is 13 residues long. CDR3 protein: CASNKDRFDEQYF. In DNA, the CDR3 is TGTGCCAGCAATAAGGACAGGTTCGACGAGCAGTACTTC.

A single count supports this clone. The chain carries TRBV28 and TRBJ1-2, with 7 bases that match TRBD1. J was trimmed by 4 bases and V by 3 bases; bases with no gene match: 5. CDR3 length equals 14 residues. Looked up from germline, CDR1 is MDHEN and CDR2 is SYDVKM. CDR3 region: CASSLSGQVYGYTF. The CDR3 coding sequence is TGTGCCAGCAGTTTGAGCGGACAGGTCTATGGCTACACCTTC.

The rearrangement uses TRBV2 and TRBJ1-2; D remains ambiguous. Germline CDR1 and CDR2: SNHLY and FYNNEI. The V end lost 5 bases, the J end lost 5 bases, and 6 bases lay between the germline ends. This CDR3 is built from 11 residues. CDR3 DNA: TGTGCCAGCAGTCGCGGATATGGCTACACCTTC. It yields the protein CASSRGYGYTF.

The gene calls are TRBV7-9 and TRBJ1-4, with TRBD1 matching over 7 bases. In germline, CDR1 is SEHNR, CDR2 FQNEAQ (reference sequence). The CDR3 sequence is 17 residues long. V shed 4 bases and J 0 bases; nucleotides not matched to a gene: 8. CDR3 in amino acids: CASSSERGTATNEKLFF. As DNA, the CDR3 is TGTGCCAGCAGCTCAGAGCGTGGGACAGCAACTAATGAAAAACTGTTTTTT.

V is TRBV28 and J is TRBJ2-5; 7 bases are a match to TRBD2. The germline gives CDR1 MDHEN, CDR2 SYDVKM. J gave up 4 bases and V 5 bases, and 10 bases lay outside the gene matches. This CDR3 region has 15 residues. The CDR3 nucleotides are TGTGCCAGCAGTAGCCCTTCGGGAGGTGGAGAGACCCAGTACTTC. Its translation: CASSSPSGGGETQYF.

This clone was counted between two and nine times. CDR3 residues: CASSIRGTGNTIYF. DNA of the CDR3: TGTGCCAGTAGTATTCGAGGGACTGGAAACACCATATATTTT. The rearrangement uses TRBV19 and TRBJ1-3; no reliable D call. This CDR3 has 14 residues. V was pared by 3 bases and J by 2 bases, with 8 bases between. Germline CDR1 is LNHDA and CDR2 is SQIVND (reference sequence).

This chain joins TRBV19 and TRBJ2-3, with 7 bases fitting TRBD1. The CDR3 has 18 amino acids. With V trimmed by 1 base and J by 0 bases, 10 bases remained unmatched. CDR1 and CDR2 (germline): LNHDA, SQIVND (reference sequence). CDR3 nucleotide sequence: TGTGCCAGTAGTATAGCAGTTTGGGGACAGCCTAGCACAGATACGCAGTATTTT. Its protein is CASSIAVWGQPSTDTQYF.

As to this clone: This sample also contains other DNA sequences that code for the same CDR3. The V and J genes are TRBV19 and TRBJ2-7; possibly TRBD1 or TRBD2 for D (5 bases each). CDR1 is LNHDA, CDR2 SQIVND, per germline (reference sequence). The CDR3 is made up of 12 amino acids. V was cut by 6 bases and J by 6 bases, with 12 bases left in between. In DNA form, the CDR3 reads TGTGCCAGTAGCGGACCTGGGGGCGAGCAGTACTTC. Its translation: CASSGPGGEQYF.

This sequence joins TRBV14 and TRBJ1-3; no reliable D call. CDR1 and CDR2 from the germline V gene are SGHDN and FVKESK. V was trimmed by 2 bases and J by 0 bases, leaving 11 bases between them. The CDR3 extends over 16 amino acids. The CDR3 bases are TGTGCCAGCAGCCAACCGGGTGCGAGCTCTGGAAACACCATATATTTT. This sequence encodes CASSQPGASSGNTIYF.

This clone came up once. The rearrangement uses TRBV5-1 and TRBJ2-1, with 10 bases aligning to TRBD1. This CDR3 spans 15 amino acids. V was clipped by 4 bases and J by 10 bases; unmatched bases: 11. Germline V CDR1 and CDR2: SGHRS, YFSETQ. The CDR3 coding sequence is TGCGCCAGCAGCGTGGACAGGGGGTCAGTTGGAGAGCAGTTCTTC. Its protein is CASSVDRGSVGEQFF. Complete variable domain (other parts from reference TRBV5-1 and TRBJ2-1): KAGVTQTPRYLIKTRGQQVTLSCSPISGHRSVSWYQQTPGQGLQFLFEYFSETQRNKGNFPGRFSGRQFSNSRSEMNVSTLELGDSALYLCASSVDRGSVGEQFFGPGTRLTVL.

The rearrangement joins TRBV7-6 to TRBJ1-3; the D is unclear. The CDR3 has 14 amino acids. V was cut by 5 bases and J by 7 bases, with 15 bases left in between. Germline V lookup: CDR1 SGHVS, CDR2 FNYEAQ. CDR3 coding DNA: TGTGCCAGCAGCCCCTTGGAGGGCTGGAACACCATATATTTT. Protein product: CASSPLEGWNTIYF.

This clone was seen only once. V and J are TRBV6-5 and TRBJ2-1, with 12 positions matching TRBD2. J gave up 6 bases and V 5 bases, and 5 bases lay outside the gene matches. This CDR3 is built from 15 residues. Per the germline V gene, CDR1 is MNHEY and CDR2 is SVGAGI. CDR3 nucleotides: TGTGCCAGCAGTCACGGACTAGCGGGATCCAATGAGCAGTTCTTC. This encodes CASSHGLAGSNEQFF.

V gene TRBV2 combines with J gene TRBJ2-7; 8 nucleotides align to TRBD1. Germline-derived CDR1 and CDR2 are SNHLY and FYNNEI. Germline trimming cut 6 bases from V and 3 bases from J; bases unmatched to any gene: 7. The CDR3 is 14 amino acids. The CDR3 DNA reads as TGTGCCAGCAGGGGGACAGGCGTCCTCTACGAGCAGTACTTC. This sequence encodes CASRGTGVLYEQYF.

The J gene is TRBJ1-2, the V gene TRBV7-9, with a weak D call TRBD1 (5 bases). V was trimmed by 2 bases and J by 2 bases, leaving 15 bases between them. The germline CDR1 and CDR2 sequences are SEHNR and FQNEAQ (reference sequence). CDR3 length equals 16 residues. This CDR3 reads CASSLSLSGQNYGYTF. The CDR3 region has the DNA TGTGCCAGCAGCTTATCCCTCTCGGGGCAGAACTATGGCTACACCTTC. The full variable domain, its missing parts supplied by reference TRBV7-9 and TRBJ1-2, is DTGVSQNPRHKITKRGQNVTFRCDPISEHNRLYWYRQTLGQGPEFLTYFQNEAQLEKSRLLSDRFSAERPKGSFSTLEIQRTEQGDSAMYLCASSLSLSGQNYGYTFGSGTRLTVV.

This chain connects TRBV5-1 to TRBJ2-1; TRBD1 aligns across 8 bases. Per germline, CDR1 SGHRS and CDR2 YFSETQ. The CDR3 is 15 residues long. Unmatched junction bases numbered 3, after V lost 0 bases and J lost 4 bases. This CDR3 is CASSLVDREYNEQFF. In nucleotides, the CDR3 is TGCGCCAGCAGCTTGGTGGACAGGGAGTACAATGAGCAGTTCTTC.

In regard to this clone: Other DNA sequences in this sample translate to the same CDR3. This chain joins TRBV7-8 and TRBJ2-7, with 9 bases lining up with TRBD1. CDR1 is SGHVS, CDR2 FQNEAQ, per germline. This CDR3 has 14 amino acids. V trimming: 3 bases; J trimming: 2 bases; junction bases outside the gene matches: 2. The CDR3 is CASSLGTGPYEQYF. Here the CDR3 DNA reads TGTGCCAGCAGCTTGGGGACAGGGCCCTACGAGCAGTACTTC.

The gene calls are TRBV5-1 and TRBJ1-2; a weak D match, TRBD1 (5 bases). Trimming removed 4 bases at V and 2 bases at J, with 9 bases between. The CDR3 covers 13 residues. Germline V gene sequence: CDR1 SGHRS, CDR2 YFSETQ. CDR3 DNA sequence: TGCGCCAGCAGCGTGGACATCAACTATGGCTACACCTTC. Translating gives CASSVDINYGYTF.

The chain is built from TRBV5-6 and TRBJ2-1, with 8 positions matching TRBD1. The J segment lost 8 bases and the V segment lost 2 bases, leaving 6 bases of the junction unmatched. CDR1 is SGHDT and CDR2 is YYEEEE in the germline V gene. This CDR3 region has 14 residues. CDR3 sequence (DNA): TGTGCCAGCAGCTTCGGGCAGGGGGCCCATGAGCAGTTCTTC. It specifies CASSFGQGAHEQFF. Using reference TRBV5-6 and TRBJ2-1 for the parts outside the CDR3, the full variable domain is DAGVTQSPTHLIKTRGQQVTLRCSPKSGHDTVSWYQQALGQGPQFIFQYYEEEERQRGNFPDRFSGHQFPNYSSELNVNALLLGDSALYLCASSFGQGAHEQFFGPGTRLTVL.

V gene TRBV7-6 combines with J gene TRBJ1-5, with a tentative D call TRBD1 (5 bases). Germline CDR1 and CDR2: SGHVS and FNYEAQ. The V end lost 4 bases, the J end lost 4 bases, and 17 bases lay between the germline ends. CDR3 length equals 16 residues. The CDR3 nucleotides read TGTGCCAGCAGCTCCCCGTTTCAGGGTGGTAATCAGCCCCAGCATTTT. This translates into CASSSPFQGGNQPQHF.

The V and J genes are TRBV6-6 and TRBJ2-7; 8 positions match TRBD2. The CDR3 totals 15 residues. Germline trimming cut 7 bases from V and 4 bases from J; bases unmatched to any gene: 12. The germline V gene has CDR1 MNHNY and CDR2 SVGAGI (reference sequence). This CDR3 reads CASNDSGKKTYEQYF. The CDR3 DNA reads TGTGCCAGCAACGATAGCGGGAAAAAAACTTACGAGCAGTACTTC.

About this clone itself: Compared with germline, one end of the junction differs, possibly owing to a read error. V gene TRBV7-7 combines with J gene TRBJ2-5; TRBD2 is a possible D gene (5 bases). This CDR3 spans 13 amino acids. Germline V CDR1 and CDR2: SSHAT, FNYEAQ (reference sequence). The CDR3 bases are TGTGCTAGCAGCCTCGACTATTCAGAGACCCAGTACTTC. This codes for CASSLDYSETQYF.

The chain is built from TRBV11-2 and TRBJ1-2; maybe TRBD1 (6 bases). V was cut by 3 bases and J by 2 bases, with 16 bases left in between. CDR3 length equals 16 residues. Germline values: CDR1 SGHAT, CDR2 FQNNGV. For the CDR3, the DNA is TGTGCCAGCAGCTTTTTTACAGGGACTCGGAACTATGGCTACACCTTC. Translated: CASSFFTGTRNYGYTF.

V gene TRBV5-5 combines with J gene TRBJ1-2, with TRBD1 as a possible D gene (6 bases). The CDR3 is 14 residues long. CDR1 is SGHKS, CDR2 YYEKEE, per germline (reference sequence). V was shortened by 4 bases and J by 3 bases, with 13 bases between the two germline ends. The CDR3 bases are TGTGCCAGCAGCCCCCGGGACAATTACTATGGCTACACCTTC. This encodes CASSPRDNYYGYTF.

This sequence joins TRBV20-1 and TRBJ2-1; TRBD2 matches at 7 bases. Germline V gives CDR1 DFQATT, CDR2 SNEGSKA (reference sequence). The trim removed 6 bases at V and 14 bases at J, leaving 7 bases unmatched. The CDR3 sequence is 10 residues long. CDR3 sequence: CSAPGGEEFF. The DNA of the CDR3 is TGCAGTGCCCCGGGGGGAGAGGAGTTCTTC.

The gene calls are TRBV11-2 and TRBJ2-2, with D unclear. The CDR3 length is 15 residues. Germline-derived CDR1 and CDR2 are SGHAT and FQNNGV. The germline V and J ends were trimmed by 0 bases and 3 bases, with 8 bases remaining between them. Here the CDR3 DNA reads TGTGCCAGCAGCTTAGAACATCCTTACACCGGGGAGCTGTTTTTT. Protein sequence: CASSLEHPYTGELFF.

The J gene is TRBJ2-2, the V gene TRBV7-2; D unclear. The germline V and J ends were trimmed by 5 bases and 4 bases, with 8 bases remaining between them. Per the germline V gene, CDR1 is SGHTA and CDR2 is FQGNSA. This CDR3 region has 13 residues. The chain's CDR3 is CASSTYSTGELFF. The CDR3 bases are TGTGCCAGCAGCACCTACAGCACCGGGGAGCTGTTTTTT.

The CDR3 spells CASSLGHRDRAKAKNIQYF. CDR3 in DNA: TGTGCCAGCAGCTTAGGCCACAGGGACAGAGCAAAAGCCAAAAACATTCAGTACTTC. The V gene is TRBV13, the J gene TRBJ2-4; TRBD1 matches at 7 bases. V was pared by 0 bases and J by 0 bases, with 11 bases of the junction left unmatched. The CDR3 has 19 amino acids. Germline CDR1 reads PRHDT; CDR2 reads FYEKMQ (reference sequence).

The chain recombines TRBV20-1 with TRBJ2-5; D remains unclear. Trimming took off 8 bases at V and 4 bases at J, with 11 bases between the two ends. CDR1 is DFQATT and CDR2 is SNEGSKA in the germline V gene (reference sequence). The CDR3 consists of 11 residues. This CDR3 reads CSQVFRETQYF. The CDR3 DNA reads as TGCAGTCAAGTTTTTCGAGAGACCCAGTACTTC.